What follows describes a single T cell receptor beta chain. The antigen remains unidentified. PCR used 60 Vbeta primers and 13 Jbeta primers. Assay used: immunoSEQ multiplex PCR; TCRdb lists only in-frame clones, some missing. Of around 150,000 clones listed, 9.4% were seen once; the top ten hold 1.8%. This sample is part of a study of cytomegalovirus exposure and HLA in healthy donors. Overall study findings and caveats: Analyses of presence/absence relied on an assumption of roughly uniform sequencing depth across donors. Judged likely to be a sequencing artifact was a cluster of highly shared sequence variants. There were some public TCRs occurring in many donors, but most TCR sequences were rare.

The CDR3 is made up of 14 amino acids. Per germline, CDR1 LNHDA and CDR2 SQIVND (reference sequence). The V and J ends lost 5 bases and 2 bases respectively, with 13 bases between them. Sequences were obtained from PBMCs. The chain employs TRBV19 and TRBJ2-7; TRBD2 is a possible D gene (6 bases). The receptor was isolated from a male donor in good health and CMV-seronegative. The CDR3 DNA reads as TGTGCCAGTAGTCCCGGAGGGTGGGCCTACGAGCAGTACTTC. This gives the protein CASSPGGWAYEQYF.